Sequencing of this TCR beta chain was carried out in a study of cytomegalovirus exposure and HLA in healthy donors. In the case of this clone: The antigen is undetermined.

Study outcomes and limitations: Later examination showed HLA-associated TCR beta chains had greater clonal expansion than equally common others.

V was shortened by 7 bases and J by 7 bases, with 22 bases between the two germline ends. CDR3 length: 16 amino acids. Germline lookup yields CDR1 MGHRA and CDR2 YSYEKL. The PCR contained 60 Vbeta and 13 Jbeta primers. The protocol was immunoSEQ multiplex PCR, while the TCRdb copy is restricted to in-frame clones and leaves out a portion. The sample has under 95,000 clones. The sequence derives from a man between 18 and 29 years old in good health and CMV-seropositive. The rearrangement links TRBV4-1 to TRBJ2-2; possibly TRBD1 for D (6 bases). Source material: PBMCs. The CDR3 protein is CASKKLGAEVGGELFF. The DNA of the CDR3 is TGCGCCAGCAAAAAATTGGGGGCTGAGGTGGGCGGGGAGCTGTTTTTT.